This T cell receptor (beta chain) was sequenced for a study of blood T cell repertoires in COVID-19. Background on the study: Researchers got acute and convalescent COVID-19 samples from the United States, Italy and Spain. The cDNA or gDNA used as material had been derived from T cells, B-cell-depleted T cells, or PBMCs.

Germline assignment: CDR1 KGHSH and CDR2 LQKENI. The V gene lost 0 bases and the J gene lost 1 base, with 6 bases spanning the gap. This CDR3 is 14 amino acids long. Study processing details: Estimation of nucleated cell counts relied on the amplification of reference gene primers. Here immunoSEQ multiplex PCR was the method, and the copy in TCRdb shows in-frame clones only, minus some. V and J calls and clone size are those listed in that table; D and trimming were worked out from the DNA. Counted here are approximately 17,000 clones, 70% to 90% occurring once; the ten biggest clones make up 40% to 55%.

This chain links TRBV18 with TRBJ2-5; perhaps TRBD1 as D (5 bases). The sequence derives from a human donor in a cohort sampled during active COVID-19. Source material: peripheral blood. For the CDR3, the DNA is TGTGCCAGCTCACCACCGGACACCCAAGAGACCCAGTACTTC. This gives the protein CASSPPDTQETQYF.